This TCR beta chain derives from a study of T cells after yellow fever vaccination. TCR cDNA, made by 5'RACE template switching, carried an added universal primer site and UMIs. MiXCR, run by TCRdb on the 5' RACE reads, gives a single entry per CDR3 protein. The table includes about 510,000 distinct CDR3 sequences, 21% detected once. Of note for this clonotype: Antigen: not known.

This CDR3 has 13 residues. The germline gives CDR1 SGHDT, CDR2 YYEEEE. The V gene end was trimmed by 5 bases and the J gene end by 4 bases; junction bases not matched to a gene: 5. Overall study findings and caveats: Weaker, the secondary response had a peak occurring faster, on day 5 versus 15. Most clones from primary vaccination were detected again post-booster (roughly 96% CD4, approximately 90% CD8).

The chain is built from TRBV5-6 and TRBJ2-5, with 7 nucleotides matching TRBD1. This material consisted of PBMCs, taken roughly 20 days after the first yellow fever vaccination. This clonotype was obtained from a man in his late teens or twenties who received the YFV17D yellow fever vaccine. This CDR3 is CASRWGQSETQYF. Here the CDR3 DNA reads TGTGCCAGCAGGTGGGGACAGTCAGAGACCCAGTACTTC. The full variable domain, completed using reference TRBV5-6 and TRBJ2-5, is DAGVTQSPTHLIKTRGQQVTLRCSPKSGHDTVSWYQQALGQGPQFIFQYYEEEERQRGNFPDRFSGHQFPNYSSELNVNALLLGDSALYLCASRWGQSETQYFGPGTRLLVL.